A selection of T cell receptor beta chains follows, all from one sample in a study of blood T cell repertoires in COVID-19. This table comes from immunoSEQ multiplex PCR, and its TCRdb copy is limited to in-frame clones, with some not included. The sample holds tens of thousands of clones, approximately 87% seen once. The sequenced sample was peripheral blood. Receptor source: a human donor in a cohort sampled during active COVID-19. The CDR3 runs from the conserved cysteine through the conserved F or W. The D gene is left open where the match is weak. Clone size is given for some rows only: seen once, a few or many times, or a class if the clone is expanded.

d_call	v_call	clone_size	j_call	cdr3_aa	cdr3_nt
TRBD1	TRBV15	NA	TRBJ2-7	CATSRDPGTGGYEQYF	TGTGCCACCAGCAGAGATCCGGGGACAGGGGGCTACGAGCAGTACTTC
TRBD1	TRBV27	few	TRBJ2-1	CASRGTGASSSYNEQFF	TGTGCCAGCAGGGGGACAGGGGCCTCTAGCTCCTACAATGAGCAGTTCTTC
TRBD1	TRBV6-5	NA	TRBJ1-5	CASRTSQGANQPQHF	TGTGCCAGCAGGACCTCACAGGGGGCGAATCAGCCCCAGCATTTT
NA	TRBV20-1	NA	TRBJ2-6	CSASMVGAGANVLTF	TGCAGTGCTAGTATGGTGGGAGCGGGGGCCAACGTCCTGACTTTC
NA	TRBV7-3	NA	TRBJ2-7	CASSLGQGTSYEQYF	TGTGCCAGCAGCTTAGGCCAGGGGACCTCCTACGAGCAGTACTTC
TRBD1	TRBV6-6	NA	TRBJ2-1	CASSSGQGERNEQFF	TGTGCCAGCAGTTCGGGACAGGGAGAACGCAATGAGCAGTTCTTC
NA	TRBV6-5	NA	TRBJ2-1	CASSYEGVYNEQFF	TGTGCCAGCAGTTACGAAGGAGTTTACAATGAGCAGTTCTTC
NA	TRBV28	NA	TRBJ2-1	CASFSAYNEQFF	TGTGCCAGCTTTAGCGCCTACAATGAGCAGTTCTTC
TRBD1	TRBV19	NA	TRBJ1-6	CASTTPPRDRDRWAPLHF	TGTGCCAGTACCACCCCCCCCCGGGACAGGGATCGTTGGGCACCCCTCCACTTT
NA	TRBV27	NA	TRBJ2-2	CASHKGGSMSTGELFF	TGTGCCAGCCACAAAGGGGGAAGTATGTCCACCGGGGAGCTGTTTTTT
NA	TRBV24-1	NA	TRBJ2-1	CATSDSWAGFSYNEQFF	TGTGCCACCAGTGATTCCTGGGCAGGGTTCTCCTACAATGAGCAGTTCTTC
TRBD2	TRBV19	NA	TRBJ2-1	CASSTLLGAGWKYNEQFF	TGTGCCAGTAGTACCCTCTTGGGAGCGGGATGGAAATACAATGAGCAGTTCTTC